The 7 T cell receptor beta chains presented below share a single source sample, sequenced in a study of radiotherapy plus CTLA-4 blockade in lung cancer. Here immunoSEQ multiplex PCR was the method, and the copy in TCRdb shows in-frame clones only, minus some. The data contain 70,000 to 90,000 clones, around 80% of them seen just once; the ten biggest clones take up 7% to 8.5%. Sequenced material: peripheral blood, taken from a patient treated with radiotherapy plus ipilimumab. The receptor source for this set is a human donor with non-small cell lung cancer who had a complete response to radiotherapy plus ipilimumab.

The rearrangement uses TRBV23-1 and TRBJ1-5; D perhaps matches TRBD1 (5 bases). TRBV23-1 is filed as an ORF, its function uncertain. This CDR3 has 18 amino acids. V was shortened by 2 bases and J by 7 bases, with 24 bases between the two germline ends. As DNA, the CDR3 is TGCGCCAGCAGTCAACCTTCCCCGGGACTCCAACGGGGGCAGCCCCAGCATTTT. Residues: CASSQPSPGLQRGQPQHF.

V usage is TRBV7-2 and J usage is TRBJ2-3; perhaps D is TRBD1 or TRBD2 (6 bases each). The CDR3 has 17 amino acids. V lost 4 bases, J lost 6 bases, and 23 bases lay in between. Germline CDR1 is SGHTA and CDR2 is FQGNSA. CDR3 sequence (DNA): TGTGCCAGCAGCTACCAGAGTGGCAGGGGAGGAGCCGATACGCAGTATTTT. Amino acid sequence: CASSYQSGRGGADTQYF.

This clone was detected only once. The gene calls are TRBV7-9 and TRBJ1-5, with TRBD1 as a possible D gene (5 bases). Deletions cut 2 bases from V and 8 bases from J, with 10 bases between. The CDR3 is made up of 13 amino acids. Germline-derived CDR1 and CDR2 are SEHNR and FQNEAQ (reference sequence). Here the CDR3 reads CASSLSGREPQHF. The CDR3 DNA reads TGTGCCAGCAGCTTAAGTGGCAGGGAGCCCCAGCATTTT.

The chain recombines TRBV7-9 with TRBJ2-3; TRBD2 is a possible D gene (5 bases). The V end was cut by 4 bases, the J end by 2 bases, with 10 bases between. The germline gives CDR1 SEHNR, CDR2 FQNEAQ (reference sequence). The CDR3 spans 14 residues. The CDR3 protein is CASSSDFHTDTQYF. The CDR3 nucleotides read TGTGCCAGCAGCTCGGACTTTCACACAGATACGCAGTATTTT.

DNA for the CDR3: TGTGCCAGCAACCTTGCCGAACGAACCACTGAAGCTTTCTTT. Encoded protein: CASNLAERTTEAFF. This chain connects TRBV28 to TRBJ1-1; D is ambiguous. V was pared by 7 bases and J by 4 bases, with 16 bases between. The CDR3 runs to 14 residues. Germline V gives CDR1 MDHEN, CDR2 SYDVKM. The variable domain in full, completed from reference TRBV28 and TRBJ1-1, reads DVKVTQSSRYLVKRTGEKVFLECVQDMDHENMFWYRQDPGLGLRLIYFSYDVKMKEKGDIPEGYSVSREKKERFSLILESASTNQTSMYLCASNLAERTTEAFFGQGTRLTVV.

The chain combines TRBV7-9 with TRBJ1-2, with TRBD1 matching 10 bases. Germline CDR1 reads SEHNR; CDR2 reads FQNEAQ (reference sequence). The CDR3 is made up of 14 amino acids. V shed 6 bases and J 6 bases; nucleotides not matched to a gene: 7. The CDR3 bases are TGTGCCAGCAGTTCCGGACAGGGGGTTCATGGCTACACCTTC. Amino acid sequence: CASSSGQGVHGYTF.

The V gene is TRBV27, the J gene TRBJ2-2; D perhaps matches TRBD1 (5 bases). The CDR3 length is 15 residues. V gave up 5 bases and J gave up 7 bases, with 17 bases separating them. Looked up from germline, CDR1 is MNHEY and CDR2 is SMNVEV (reference sequence). The CDR3 nucleotides are TGTGCCAGCAGTCCCAGACAGATAGTTATCGGGGAGCTGTTTTTT. It yields the protein CASSPRQIVIGELFF.